This record looks at one T cell receptor beta chain sequence and its context. This clone was found once. Its target antigen remains unknown. Per-nucleotide qualities are absent, and no much larger clonotype sits a single base away. The immunoSEQ Assay, a bias-controlled multiplex PCR, was used to amplify TCRbeta CDR3 regions from genomic DNA. In the source study's methods: The number of nucleated cells in each sample was estimated from the amplification of reference gene primers within the assay. To quantify the absolute abundance of each unique TCRbeta CDR3 rearrangement, sequence reads were collapsed and filtered. Productive Simpson clonality was computed per sample as the square root of Simpson's diversity index over productive rearrangements. The clones in this table, taken by TCRdb from immuneACCESS, are in-frame only. Not every clone is retained; where verified, under half of the shortfall comes from an unresolved V gene, and the cause of the rest is unknown. V, J and clone size derive from that table, while D and trimming were established from the DNA sequence. This sample comprises hundreds of thousands of clones, 92% of them detected only once. Over 0.75% of the sample is in the top ten clones.

At one collaborating source in Seattle, patients were enrolled during active infection and were followed longitudinally through the course of disease. Whole blood was collected in K2EDTA tubes by collaborating institutions according to the institutions' own protocols. For TCRbeta analysis, collaborators shipped samples as frozen whole blood, isolated PBMCs, or DNA extracted from either of those sample types. The V end gives up 5 bases and the J end 4 bases, leaving 6 bases in the junction not matched to a gene. Per the germline V gene (reference sequence), MNHNY is the CDR1 and SVGAGI is the CDR2. Spanning cysteine to phenylalanine, the CDR3 consists of 15 amino acids. The DNA shown is the 45-base CDR3, in frame from base 1. The record originates from a study of blood T cell repertoires in COVID-19 (dated by TCRdb to 2018 to 2020). Looking at the study overall: Samples from collaborators originated in the United States, Italy and Spain and spanned both the acute and convalescent phases of COVID-19. The material from the prospective study consisted of cDNA or gDNA derived from T cells, B-cell-depleted T cells, or PBMCs. Deeply sampled blood TCRbeta repertoires from subjects exposed to, actively infected with, or recovered from COVID-19 were included in the dataset. The repertoires were released in a freely available public database intended as a resource for research on the immune response to SARS-CoV-2. The samples were drawn from the first 160 participants of the ongoing ImmuneRACE study and from over a thousand subjects provided by 6 global collaborators. Nearly every sample came with metadata listing a de-identified subject ID, COVID-19 status, age in years and sex. HLA class I and class II types, where available, came from metadata supplied by the sample provider rather than from assay-based typing.

Overall results and qualifications from the work: The amount of clinical and demographic metadata varied by source and participant and was provided uncurated.

Sequenced input: peripheral blood. This sequence uses TRBV6-6 and TRBJ1-4; 8 bases in the middle match TRBD1. This clonotype was obtained from a man between 60 and 75 years old with COVID-19, enrolled during active disease. The DNA is as follows: TGTGCCAGCAGTCCCCAGGGGGCGGGTAATGAAAAACTGTTTTTT. It specifies CASSPQGAGNEKLFF.